A single count supports the clone carrying this T cell receptor beta chain. No antigen is known for it. These data originate in a study of a mutant IDH1 vaccine in newly diagnosed glioma. About the study: The earlier regimen, radiotherapy, temozolomide, or both, was most often both. Visits designated V12 and V13 were conducted at weeks 35 and 47, respectively.

Time point specified: week 47, end of study. One vaccine dose held 300 ug of mutant IDH1 20-mer peptide and came with topical imiquimod. This table comes from immunoSEQ multiplex PCR, and its TCRdb copy is limited to in-frame clones, with some not included. Of tens of thousands of clones detected, 65% to 90% appear once; the ten largest clones hold around 20%. Whole-study results and caveats: Evidence of vaccine-induced immune responses was documented in 85% to 95% of patients.

CDR3 length: 15 residues. The V end was cut by 4 bases, the J end by 0 bases, with 12 bases between. Germline CDR1 and CDR2: MNHEY and SVGAGI. The sequence came from a man younger than 35 with glioma. Some clones in this sample may be carry-over from other donors' samples. The chain couples TRBV6-5 to TRBJ1-1, with D uncertain. The input for sequencing was PBMCs, taken from a glioma patient whose treatment included an IDH1 peptide vaccine. In nucleotides, the CDR3 is TGTGCCAGCAGTTCTTTCTCGGCCATGAACACTGAAGCTTTCTTT. Translated, it gives CASSSFSAMNTEAFF.